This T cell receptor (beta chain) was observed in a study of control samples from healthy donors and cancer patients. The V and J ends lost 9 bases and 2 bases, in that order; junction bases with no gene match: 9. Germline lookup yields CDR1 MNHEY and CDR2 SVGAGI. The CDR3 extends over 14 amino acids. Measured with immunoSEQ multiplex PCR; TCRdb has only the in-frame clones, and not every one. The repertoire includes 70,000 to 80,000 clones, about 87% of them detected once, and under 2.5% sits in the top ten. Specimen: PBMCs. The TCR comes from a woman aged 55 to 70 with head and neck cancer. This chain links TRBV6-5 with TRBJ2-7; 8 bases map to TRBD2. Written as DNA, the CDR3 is TGTGCCAGTAGGATTAGCGGGACTGCCTACGAGCAGTACTTC. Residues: CASRISGTAYEQYF.